This T cell receptor beta chain appears in the sequencing data of a study of shared clonotypes between healthy human individuals. For the study at large: Plates per donor: three CD4 naive, three CD4 memory, two CD8 naive, one CD8 memory. Whole-study results and caveats: Relative to clonotypes present in all four donors, those not shared had lower generation probabilities.

Of note for this clone: Its target is not known.

CD4+ cells were split into CD45RA+ naive and CD45RA-negative memory subsets. As handled by the study authors: Filtering differed for immunoSEQ, which gave only junction sequences without quality scores. The repertoire was sequenced with immunoSEQ multiplex PCR; TCRdb's copy has only in-frame clones and lacks some. V and J calls and clone size are as listed in that table; D and trimming were resolved from the DNA. This table holds 1.5 million to 1.9 million clones, roughly 98% found once. This CDR3 comprises 14 residues. V was cut by 0 bases and J by 7 bases, with 12 bases left in between. CDR1 is LGHNA and CDR2 is YNFKEQ in the germline V gene.

The V call is TRBV4-2, the J call TRBJ1-2; D is unclear. Sample: naive CD4+ T cells sorted from blood. Stated subset: CD45RA+ positively selected. This clonotype was sampled from a man aged 25 to 40 in good health. The CDR3 DNA follows: TGTGCCAGCAGCCAAGATAGGGCGGCCAGTGGCTACACCTTC. Amino acids: CASSQDRAASGYTF.